These T cell receptor beta chains were read from a single sample in a study of technical replicates of blood from several donors. Only in-frame clones appear in the TCRdb table, and some are missing; sequencing was by immunoSEQ multiplex PCR. The data show about 69,000 clones, over 80% seen once. The sequencing sample was made of PBMCs. These receptors were obtained from a human donor in good health. Some clones in this sample may be carry-over from other donors' samples. The CDR3 runs from the conserved cysteine through the conserved F or W. The order of the fields is V gene, D gene, J gene, clone size, CDR3 DNA, CDR3 protein. A D gene is named only where the DNA matches it firmly. Size tells how often a clone was seen (once, few, many) or the class of an expanded clone, and some rows leave it out.

V: TRBV7-9
D: TRBD1
J: TRBJ2-2
size: .
DNA: TGTGCCAGCAGCGGCCCGGGACAGGGCCCCGGGGAGCTGTTTTTT
CDR3: CASSGPGQGPGELFF

V: TRBV9
D: TRBD1
J: TRBJ1-2
size: .
DNA: TGTGCCAGCAGCCCAAGGGGGAACAGGGGGTATGGCTACACCTTC
CDR3: CASSPRGNRGYGYTF

V: TRBV15
D: TRBD1
J: TRBJ1-2
size: .
DNA: TGTGCCACAGACGACAGGGGGTATGGCTACACCTTC
CDR3: CATDDRGYGYTF

V: TRBV14
D: .
J: TRBJ2-7
size: once
DNA: TGTGCCAGCAGCCGAAGGGGAGGGACAGGCCACGAGCAGTACTTC
CDR3: CASSRRGGTGHEQYF

V: TRBV11-2
D: TRBD1
J: TRBJ1-1
size: .
DNA: TGTGCCAGCAGTCCATTTCCGGGACAGGGGGCGTTAAGCACTGAAGCTTTCTTT
CDR3: CASSPFPGQGALSTEAFF

V: TRBV7-2
D: TRBD2
J: TRBJ2-7
size: .
DNA: TGTGCCAGCAGCTTGGGGCGGGGGGGCCCCCTCTCCTACGAGCAGTACTTC
CDR3: CASSLGRGGPLSYEQYF

V: TRBV27
D: .
J: TRBJ1-6
size: .
DNA: TGTGCCAGCAGTTTGGAAAGGGGCAATTCACCCCTCCACTTT
CDR3: CASSLERGNSPLHF

V: TRBV4-3
D: TRBD1
J: TRBJ2-3
size: .
DNA: TGCGCCAGCAGCCAAGAGGGGACAGGGGCAGGAGATACGCAGTATTTT
CDR3: CASSQEGTGAGDTQYF

V: TRBV2
D: TRBD1
J: TRBJ2-7
size: .
DNA: TGTGCCAGCAGTGGGGACAGGGGATGGCAGTACTTC
CDR3: CASSGDRGWQYF

V: TRBV19
D: .
J: TRBJ2-7
size: .
DNA: TGTGCCAGTAGTATAGGCGGCCAGAGCTCCTACGAGCAGTACTTC
CDR3: CASSIGGQSSYEQYF

V: TRBV10-3
D: .
J: TRBJ2-2
size: .
DNA: TGTGCCATCGGGCGGGCAGGCACCGGGGAGCTGTTTTTT
CDR3: CAIGRAGTGELFF

V: TRBV2
D: TRBD2
J: TRBJ2-3
size: .
DNA: TGTGCCAGCAGTGTAACTAGCGGCTACACAGATACGCAGTATTTT
CDR3: CASSVTSGYTDTQYF

V: TRBV30
D: TRBD1
J: TRBJ2-1
size: .
DNA: TGTGCCTGGGGCACAGGGGATGAGCAGTTCTTC
CDR3: CAWGTGDEQFF

V: TRBV2
D: TRBD1
J: TRBJ2-5
size: .
DNA: TGTGCCGGGGGACAGGGATCACAAGAGACCCAGTACTTC
CDR3: CAGGQGSQETQYF

V: TRBV5-1
D: .
J: TRBJ1-2
size: .
DNA: TGCGCCAGCAGCTTGGAGACAGGAGGAGTGGGCTACACCTTC
CDR3: CASSLETGGVGYTF

V: TRBV7-3
D: TRBD2
J: TRBJ2-1
size: .
DNA: TGTGCCAGCAGCTTAAGGGCTAGCGGGGGGGCAAGCAATGAGCAGTTCTTC
CDR3: CASSLRASGGASNEQFF

V: TRBV7-9
D: .
J: TRBJ1-2
size: .
DNA: TGTGCCAGCGACACCGGACTGGCTAGAATCGGCTACACCTTC
CDR3: CASDTGLARIGYTF

V: TRBV30
D: .
J: TRBJ1-1
size: .
DNA: TGTGCCTGGACTTCGGACTCCATGAACACTGAAGCTTTCTTT
CDR3: CAWTSDSMNTEAFF

V: TRBV7-8
D: TRBD2
J: TRBJ2-7
size: .
DNA: TGTGCCAGCAGCTTAGCGGTGATCGGGACTAGCGGGAGGTCGAGCTCCTACGAGCAGTACTTC
CDR3: CASSLAVIGTSGRSSSYEQYF

V: TRBV6-5
D: TRBD1
J: TRBJ1-6
size: .
DNA: TGTGCCAGCAGATTGGGACAGTCGTATGGGTCACCCCTCCACTTT
CDR3: CASRLGQSYGSPLHF